These 28 T cell receptor beta chains came from one sample sequenced in a study of Graves' ophthalmopathy and Graves' hyperthyroidism. Investigators amplified TCR beta CDR3 regions from RNA transcripts. Second-round multiplex PCR came after first-round RT-PCR with HTBI primers. One entry per CDR3 protein results from TCRdb running MiXCR on the multiplex PCR reads. The profile covers approximately 540,000 distinct CDR3 sequences, with under 40% appearing a single time and about 4% taken by the ten largest. The sample comprised peripheral blood or thyroid tissue (not recorded which). The receptors were gathered from an adult man with Graves' hyperthyroidism.

This clonotype was counted at least ten times. The chain has TRBV6-5 and TRBJ1-6; no clear D gene. CDR3 size: 15 residues. Germline-derived CDR1 and CDR2 are MNHEY and SVGAGI. Trimming took 1 base from V and 7 from J, leaving 11 bases between them. The CDR3 protein is CASSYWPGYNSPLHF. The DNA of the CDR3 is TGTGCCAGCAGTTACTGGCCAGGATACAATTCACCCCTCCACTTT.

This clonotype was observed many times. The V call is TRBV15, the J call TRBJ2-7; D is ambiguous. V gave up 0 bases and J gave up 6 bases, with 6 bases separating them. Germline V gives CDR1 LNHNV, CDR2 YYDKDF (reference sequence). The CDR3 is 12 amino acids. CDR3 amino acids: CATSRDFSEQYF. The DNA for the CDR3 is TGTGCCACCAGCAGAGATTTTTCCGAGCAGTACTTC.

The J gene is TRBJ2-3, the V gene TRBV5-1; D possibly matches TRBD1 or TRBD2 (5 bases each). The V and J ends lost 3 bases and 2 bases respectively, with 16 bases between them. The CDR3 has 16 amino acids. The germline gives CDR1 SGHRS, CDR2 YFSETQ. The CDR3 nucleotides read TGCGCCAGCAGCTGGGACCGAGCGGAGATCACAGATACGCAGTATTTT. The encoded protein is CASSWDRAEITDTQYF.

In its sample, this clonotype was seen many times. The rearrangement links TRBV2 to TRBJ1-2; D not resolved. Germline V gene lookup returns CDR1 SNHLY and CDR2 FYNNEI. V lost 3 bases to trimming and J lost 4 bases, with 15 bases between them. The CDR3 loop spans 15 amino acids. CDR3: CASSEFGVSAYGYTF. The CDR3, as DNA: TGTGCCAGCAGTGAGTTTGGGGTCTCGGCCTATGGCTACACCTTC.

This clonotype has at least ten counts. The V gene is TRBV9, the J gene TRBJ1-2; 7 bases match TRBD1. Germline CDR1 is SGDLS and CDR2 is YYNGEE. Losses at the gene ends were 3 bases for V and 6 bases for J; bases not matched to a gene: 5. The CDR3 length is 13 residues. The CDR3 coding sequence is TGTGCCAGCAGCGGGGGACAGTTAGATGGCTACACCTTC. It specifies CASSGGQLDGYTF.

The CDR3 nucleotides are TGTGCCAGCAGCCAATGGTGGTCGTCTAGCGGAGACCAAGAGACCCAGTACTTC. Translation gives CASSQWWSSSGDQETQYF. The chain combines TRBV14 with TRBJ2-5; TRBD2 agrees at 7 bases. In germline, CDR1 is SGHDN, CDR2 FVKESK. This CDR3 comprises 18 residues. Trimming removed 2 bases from V and 0 bases from J; junction bases left unmatched: 12.

This clonotype was observed a handful of times. The J gene is TRBJ1-4, the V gene TRBV27; 9 bases fit TRBD1. V trimming: 3 bases; J trimming: 0 bases; junction bases outside the gene matches: 2. Germline lookup yields CDR1 MNHEY and CDR2 SMNVEV (reference sequence). CDR3 length: 16 residues. The CDR3, as DNA: TGTGCCAGCAGTTTGGGACAGGGCTCAACTAATGAAAAACTGTTTTTT. Encoded protein: CASSLGQGSTNEKLFF.

This clonotype was picked up many times. The chain has TRBV24-1 and TRBJ1-4, with TRBD1 identical over 9 bases. The V gene end was trimmed by 4 bases and the J gene end by 8 bases; junction bases not matched to a gene: 10. The CDR3 has 16 residues. Germline V gene sequence: CDR1 KGHDR, CDR2 SFDVKD. CDR3 protein: CATSDPPDRGNEKLFF. CDR3 sequence (DNA): TGTGCCACCAGTGACCCTCCGGACAGGGGAAACGAAAAACTGTTTTTT.

This clonotype has a count of ten or more. The chain combines TRBV7-9 with TRBJ2-7; no clear D. V lost 4 bases to trimming and J lost 2 bases, with 15 bases between them. Germline assignment: CDR1 SEHNR and CDR2 FQNEAQ (reference sequence). This CDR3 contains 15 residues. CDR3 protein: CASSSPIDGPYEQYF. CDR3 sequence (DNA): TGTGCCAGCAGCTCGCCCATAGACGGCCCCTACGAGCAGTACTTC.

This clonotype was detected only a few times. The chain employs TRBV10-1 and TRBJ2-3, with TRBD2 identical over 12 bases. V gave up 5 bases and J gave up 2 bases; unmatched junction bases: 11. The CDR3 runs to 18 residues. Germline-derived CDR1 and CDR2 are WNHNN and SYGVQD (reference sequence). CDR3 residues: CASSQDSRLAGVTDTQYF. The DNA of the CDR3 is TGCGCCAGCAGTCAAGACTCCCGACTAGCGGGGGTCACAGATACGCAGTATTTT.

Ten or more counts support this clonotype. The J gene is TRBJ2-7, the V gene TRBV10-3, with D possibly matching TRBD1 (5 bases). The germline V gene encodes CDR1 ENHRY and CDR2 SYGVKD. The V and J ends lost 6 bases and 0 bases respectively, with 9 bases between them. The CDR3 has 13 amino acids. The CDR3 DNA reads TGTGCCATCAGATTGACAGACTCCTACGAGCAGTACTTC. This gives the protein CAIRLTDSYEQYF.

This rearrangement joins TRBV9 to TRBJ2-2, with 12 bases matching TRBD1. The V gene's germline CDR1 is SGDLS and CDR2 YYNGEE. The CDR3 totals 16 residues. Losses at the gene ends were 3 bases for V and 7 bases for J; bases not matched to a gene: 7. CDR3 sequence reads: CASSAPGQGAVGELFF. DNA for the CDR3: TGTGCCAGCAGCGCACCGGGACAGGGGGCCGTCGGGGAGCTGTTTTTT.

This clonotype came up once. This likely comes from a read error, as the CDR3 has no conserved phenylalanine or tryptophan at its end. The chain employs TRBV29-1 and TRBJ2-5, with TRBD2 matching over 11 bases. The germline V gene has CDR1 SQVTM and CDR2 ANQGSEA. The CDR3 sequence is 16 residues long. The CDR3 spells CSARDLASGGWETQYL. Written as DNA, the CDR3 is TGCAGTGCTAGAGATTTGGCTAGCGGGGGGTGGGAGACCCAGTACCTC.

V is TRBV12-3 or TRBV12-4 and J is TRBJ1-2; a weak D match, TRBD1 (5 bases). The CDR3 spans 15 residues. The V gene lost 2 bases and the J gene lost 3 bases, with 13 bases spanning the gap. CDR3 residues: CASSLWGFRHYGYTF. For the CDR3, the DNA is TGTGCCAGCAGTTTATGGGGGTTCCGTCACTATGGCTACACCTTC.

This clonotype was recorded at least ten times. The genes are TRBV7-6 and TRBJ1-4; 7 positions agree with TRBD1. Per germline, CDR1 SGHVS and CDR2 FNYEAQ. Germline trimming cut 3 bases from V and 7 bases from J; bases unmatched to any gene: 5. This CDR3 comprises 14 residues. As DNA, the CDR3 is TGTGCCAGCAGCTTCACCAGGGGGAGTGAAAAACTGTTTTTT. Translating it yields CASSFTRGSEKLFF.

For this clonotype: At one boundary the junction diverges from the germline segment, which might be a read error. The V gene is TRBV2, the J gene TRBJ2-6, with D hard to call. Per the germline V gene, CDR1 is SNHLY and CDR2 is FYNNEI. This CDR3 region has 15 residues. CDR3 in amino acids: CAGSPRESGANVLTF. CDR3 coding DNA: TGTGCCGGCAGTCCCAGAGAATCTGGGGCCAACGTCCTGACTTTC. The variable domain in full, completed from reference TRBV2 and TRBJ2-6, reads EPEVTQTPSHQVTQMGQEVILRCVPISNHLYFYWYRQILGQKVEFLVSFYNNEISEKSEIFDDQFSVERPDGSNFTLKIRSTKLEDSAMYFCAGSPRESGANVLTFGAGSRLTVL.

This clonotype has more than one count but fewer than ten. The chain is built from TRBV10-3 and TRBJ2-2; possibly TRBD2 for D (5 bases). Trimming pared 10 bases from V and 4 bases from J, leaving 16 bases between. Germline lookup yields CDR1 ENHRY and CDR2 SYGVKD. The CDR3 consists of 14 residues. The CDR3 is CASNGGLSTGELFF. CDR3 nucleotide sequence: TGTGCCAGCAATGGAGGTTTAAGCACCGGGGAGCTGTTTTTT.

The sample holds many counts of this clonotype. The chain employs TRBV19 and TRBJ2-7; D possibly corresponds to TRBD1 (6 bases). There are 13 residues in the CDR3. V lost 9 bases and J 2 bases, leaving 14 bases between the germline ends. Per the germline V gene, CDR1 is LNHDA and CDR2 is SQIVND (reference sequence). The CDR3 region is CASGSTGPYEQYF. Written as DNA, the CDR3 is TGTGCCAGCGGATCGACAGGCCCCTACGAGCAGTACTTC.

This clonotype was seen ten or more times. The CDR3, as DNA: TGCAGCGTTCTCGGCGGGAGGGGAGAGACCCAGTACTTC. It is translated as CSVLGGRGETQYF. This rearrangement joins TRBV29-1 to TRBJ2-5, with TRBD2 identical over 9 bases. With V trimmed by 5 bases and J by 4 bases, 5 bases remained unmatched. The CDR3 loop spans 13 amino acids. Germline lookup yields CDR1 SQVTM and CDR2 ANQGSEA. Filled out from reference TRBV29-1 and TRBJ2-5, the complete variable domain reads SAVISQKPSRDICQRGTSLTIQCQVDSQVTMMFWYRQQPGQSLTLIATANQGSEATYESGFVIDKFPISRPNLTFSTLTVSNMSPEDSSIYLCSVLGGRGETQYFGPGTRLLVL.

The chain employs TRBV12-3 or TRBV12-4 and TRBJ2-5; TRBD2 might be the D (6 bases). V was pared by 4 bases and J by 5 bases, with 8 bases between. The CDR3 loop spans 12 amino acids. The CDR3 spells CASSSEGETQYF. In DNA, the CDR3 is TGTGCCAGCAGTTCGGAGGGGGAGACCCAGTACTTC.

A remark on this clonotype: Relative to the germline gene, one junction end is altered; a read error may explain this. V usage is TRBV10-3 and J usage is TRBJ1-2; D is uncertain. The CDR3 loop spans 15 amino acids. Germline-derived CDR1 and CDR2 are ENHRY and SYGVKD. The CDR3 here is CASSVRDPANYGYTF. In DNA, the CDR3 is TGTGCCAGCAGTGTCCGCGACCCAGCTAACTATGGCTACACCTTC.

In its sample, this clonotype was seen a few times. The chain carries TRBV27 and TRBJ2-7; possibly TRBD1 for D (6 bases). Germline CDR1 reads MNHEY; CDR2 reads SMNVEV (reference sequence). Trimming removed 0 bases at V and 2 bases at J, with 11 bases between. This CDR3 has 15 residues. DNA of the CDR3: TGTGCCAGCAGTTTATCCTCACAGGGTGCCTACGAGCAGTACTTC. As protein: CASSLSSQGAYEQYF.

The chain employs TRBV20-1 and TRBJ2-7; 8 bases line up with TRBD2. The V and J ends lost 0 bases and 7 bases, in that order; junction bases with no gene match: 11. CDR1 DFQATT and CDR2 SNEGSKA come from the germline V gene (reference sequence). CDR3 size: 15 residues. CDR3 sequence: CSARDHQRGLNEQYF. The CDR3 nucleotides are TGCAGTGCTAGAGATCACCAGCGGGGGCTCAATGAGCAGTACTTC.

The chain carries TRBV14 and TRBJ2-5; 8 bases are shared with TRBD1. The CDR3 spans 16 residues. CDR1 is SGHDN and CDR2 is FVKESK in the germline V gene. The V gene end was trimmed by 2 bases and the J gene end by 5 bases; junction bases not matched to a gene: 10. The CDR3 sequence is CASSQSGTGLRETQYF. The CDR3 nucleotides are TGTGCCAGCAGCCAATCCGGGACAGGATTGCGGGAGACCCAGTACTTC.

This clonotype has only a few counts. The gene calls are TRBV4-1 and TRBJ2-7, with TRBD1 as a possible D gene (5 bases). Trimming pared 2 bases from V and 3 bases from J, leaving 8 bases between. This CDR3 contains 13 residues. CDR1 and CDR2 from the germline V gene are MGHRA and YSYEKL. CDR3 protein: CASSQLDSYEQYF. The CDR3, as DNA: TGCGCCAGCAGCCAACTAGACAGCTACGAGCAGTACTTC.

This rearrangement joins TRBV11-1 to TRBJ2-7; 11 nucleotides agree with TRBD1. Losses at the gene ends were 2 bases for V and 3 bases for J; bases not matched to a gene: 9. This CDR3 spans 17 amino acids. CDR1 and CDR2 from the germline V gene are SGHAT and FQDESV (reference sequence). The DNA of the CDR3 is TGTGCCAGCAGCTTAAGCGGACAGGGGGCTGTTATCTACGAGCAGTACTTC. Its translation is CASSLSGQGAVIYEQYF.

This clonotype came up a few times. The chain carries TRBV6-5 and TRBJ2-7; D not resolved. The ends were cut back, 0 bases at V and 3 bases at J, with 9 bases in the middle. This CDR3 comprises 14 residues. Germline V gene sequence: CDR1 MNHEY, CDR2 SVGAGI. The CDR3 is CASSYSRNSYEQYF. CDR3 sequence (DNA): TGTGCCAGCAGTTACTCGAGGAACAGCTACGAGCAGTACTTC.

This chain uses TRBV24-1 with TRBJ2-5, with D possibly TRBD1 on 5 matching bases. Germline CDR1 KGHDR, CDR2 SFDVKD. V was cut by 6 bases and J by 3 bases, with 13 bases left in between. This CDR3 has 14 residues. The DNA for the CDR3 is TGTGCCACCAGTTTTAGGGGAAGGGAAGAGACCCAGTACTTC. It specifies CATSFRGREETQYF.